This T cell receptor (beta chain) was observed in a study of CD8+CD57+ T cells in acquired aplastic anemia. This clonotype was detected many times. There are 14 residues in the CDR3. Unmatched junction bases numbered 3, after V lost 0 bases and J lost 3 bases. Germline-derived CDR1 and CDR2 are SGHRS and YFSETQ. According to the study, genomic DNA was the template for TCR beta VDJ and CDR3 profiling. TCRdb re-analysed the reads in MiXCR, keeping a single row per CDR3 protein. The sample yields 160,000 or so distinct CDR3 sequences, roughly 43% seen once. Only patients with CD8+CD57+ cell expansion on flow cytometry were chosen for sequencing.

V is TRBV5-1 and J is TRBJ2-7; 7 bases are a match to TRBD1. This TCR derives from a human donor with aplastic anemia. The specimen sequenced was sorted CD4+, CD8+, or CD8+CD57+ T cells (not recorded which) from PBMCs. The chain's CDR3 is CASSLEQGLYEQYF. For the CDR3, the DNA is TGCGCCAGCAGCTTGGAACAGGGGCTCTACGAGCAGTACTTC.